This TCR beta chain was found in a study of T cells expressing NK-cell markers. As for the study in general: The authors derived TCR beta repertoires from sorted CD3+CD56+NKG2C+, CD3+CD56+NKG2C- and CD3+CD56-NKG2C+ T cells.

As for this clonotype: Its antigen is unidentified.

Germline CDR1 is SGHTA and CDR2 is FQGNSA. The CDR3 spans 15 residues. With UMIs, 5'RACE template switching was used to make TCR beta cDNA. TCRdb reprocessed the 5' RACE reads and keeps a single row for each CDR3 protein, giving no DNA. The sample includes about 380,000 distinct CDR3 sequences. Study-wide results and limits: The same clonotypes also predominated in the CD3+CD56-NKG2C+ fraction of a few donors. CD8+ T cells in roughly six donors included dominant NKG2C+ clonotypes at roughly 1.0-7.0%.

The chain is built from TRBV7-2 and TRBJ1-6; TCRdb designates TRBD1, a call that cannot be tested without DNA. The sequenced sample consisted of blood T cells: a sorted CD56 or NKG2C T cell subset, CD4+ or CD8+ T cells, or bulk PBMC T cells (not recorded which). This clonotype was obtained from a man aged 18-69 years in good health. CDR3 residues: CASSLDRTGASPLHF.